One sample yielded the 22 T cell receptor beta chains listed below, sequenced in a study of shared T cell receptors in the human thymus. Sequenced by immunoSEQ multiplex PCR; TCRdb stores in-frame clones only, minus some. The sample has hundreds of thousands of clones, 80% to 90% seen once. These same records also appear under a second study, on human thymus T cells.

Sequenced: thymocytes. These receptors came from a boy younger than two with a congenital heart defect.

The chain uses TRBV15 and TRBJ2-2; no clear D. The CDR3 spans 13 residues. In germline, CDR1 is LNHNV, CDR2 YYDKDF (reference sequence). The V gene lost 0 bases and the J gene lost 6 bases, with 5 bases spanning the gap. CDR3 nucleotides: TGTGCCACCAGCAGAGATCCGGCCGGGGAGCTGTTTTTT. This gives the protein CATSRDPAGELFF.

The chain links TRBV15 to TRBJ2-1; TRBD2 matches at 7 bases. Germline CDR1 LNHNV, CDR2 YYDKDF (reference sequence). CDR3 length: 19 residues. The V segment lost 3 bases and the J segment 0 bases; nucleotides outside the gene matches: 14. As DNA, the CDR3 is TGTGCCACCAGCAGGAGCGGGACCGAGTTACGGTACTCCTACAATGAGCAGTTCTTC. It yields the protein CATSRSGTELRYSYNEQFF.

This clone was observed once. The chain has TRBV7-9 and TRBJ1-5; no firm D call. The CDR3 is 15 residues long. Germline V gene sequence: CDR1 SEHNR, CDR2 FQNEAQ (reference sequence). V gave up 7 bases and J gave up 0 bases, with 13 bases separating them. The CDR3: CASTSSVLSNQPQHF. In DNA, the CDR3 is TGTGCCAGCACCTCGTCGGTCCTTAGCAATCAGCCCCAGCATTTT.

This sequence joins TRBV28 and TRBJ2-7, with TRBD1 matching 9 bases. This CDR3 comprises 15 residues. With V trimmed by 6 bases and J by 2 bases, 8 bases remained unmatched. The germline CDR1 and CDR2 sequences are MDHEN and SYDVKM. The CDR3 bases are TGTGCCAGCAGGCCCCATGGGACAGGGACCTACGAGCAGTACTTC. This gives the protein CASRPHGTGTYEQYF.

V gene TRBV15 combines with J gene TRBJ2-5; 11 nucleotides align to TRBD2. J was trimmed by 4 bases and V by 8 bases; bases with no gene match: 3. The germline V gene has CDR1 LNHNV and CDR2 YYDKDF (reference sequence). The CDR3 length is 13 residues. In nucleotides, the CDR3 is TGTGCCACCTATAGCGGGAGGGGAGAGACCCAGTACTTC. Its translation: CATYSGRGETQYF.

CDR3 sequence reads: CASSSTGDYEQYF. CDR3 nucleotides: TGCGCCAGCAGCTCGACAGGGGACTACGAGCAGTACTTC. The V and J genes are TRBV5-1 and TRBJ2-7, with 8 nucleotides matching TRBD1. CDR3 size: 13 residues. Germline CDR1 is SGHRS and CDR2 is YFSETQ. V was clipped by 3 bases and J by 3 bases; unmatched bases: 2.

The chain links TRBV4-1 to TRBJ1-3, with a weak D call TRBD1 (5 bases). The V gene lost 1 base and the J gene lost 0 bases, with 19 bases spanning the gap. Germline lookup yields CDR1 MGHRA and CDR2 YSYEKL. The CDR3 consists of 19 residues. The CDR3 DNA sequence: TGCGCCAGCAGCCAAGTCGGAGGGGCTGCCTCTCTCTCTGGAAACACCATATATTTT. It translates to CASSQVGGAASLSGNTIYF.

The chain carries TRBV18 and TRBJ2-2; 8 bases are a match to TRBD2. The V gene's germline CDR1 is KGHSH and CDR2 LQKENI. The trim removed 1 base at V and 3 bases at J, leaving 1 base unmatched. The CDR3 consists of 15 residues. The CDR3 nucleotides read TGTGCCAGCTCACCACGGCGGGGGGACACCGGGGAGCTGTTTTTT. It yields the protein CASSPRRGDTGELFF.

A word on this clone: This specimen includes other DNA sequences encoding the same CDR3. The chain has TRBV5-1 and TRBJ2-7, with TRBD2 matching over 12 bases. The CDR3 runs to 16 residues. The germline V gene has CDR1 SGHRS and CDR2 YFSETQ. V shed 4 bases, J shed 0 bases, and the junction held 5 bases outside the gene matches. CDR3: CASSPRTSGVSYEQYF. In DNA, the CDR3 is TGCGCCAGCAGCCCTAGGACTAGCGGGGTCTCCTACGAGCAGTACTTC.

This chain links TRBV6-5 with TRBJ2-1; 8 bases line up with TRBD2. Trimming took 2 bases from V and 0 from J; bases not matched to a gene: 3. The CDR3 totals 16 residues. CDR1 is MNHEY, CDR2 SVGAGI, per germline. CDR3 coding DNA: TGTGCCAGCAGTTACGTAGCGGGAAGCTCCTACAATGAGCAGTTCTTC. This encodes CASSYVAGSSYNEQFF.

The chain is built from TRBV6-5 and TRBJ1-5, with D perhaps matching TRBD1 (5 bases). CDR3 length: 15 amino acids. The V gene lost 0 bases and the J gene lost 4 bases, with 10 bases spanning the gap. The germline gives CDR1 MNHEY, CDR2 SVGAGI. The CDR3 reads CASSYSGDGNQPQHF. As DNA, the CDR3 is TGTGCCAGCAGTTACTCAGGGGATGGGAATCAGCCCCAGCATTTT.

This chain connects TRBV15 to TRBJ2-2; 9 bases align to TRBD2. The V segment lost 0 bases and the J segment 1 base; nucleotides outside the gene matches: 9. Germline assignment: CDR1 LNHNV and CDR2 YYDKDF (reference sequence). The CDR3 covers 19 residues. CDR3 coding DNA: TGTGCCACCAGCAGAGATGGGGCTAGCGGGGAGAGGAACACCGGGGAGCTGTTTTTT. This translates into CATSRDGASGERNTGELFF.

This sequence joins TRBV28 and TRBJ1-4, with TRBD1 as a possible D gene (5 bases). This CDR3 is 13 amino acids long. V lost 5 bases, J lost 5 bases, and 9 bases lay in between. Germline-derived CDR1 and CDR2 are MDHEN and SYDVKM. CDR3 residues: CASSPGGNEKLFF. The DNA of the CDR3 is TGTGCCAGCAGTCCGGGGGGGAATGAAAAACTGTTTTTT.

The chain employs TRBV9 and TRBJ2-3; maybe TRBD1 (6 bases). Germline CDR1 is SGDLS and CDR2 is YYNGEE. Trimming removed 4 bases from V and 2 bases from J, with 20 bases in between. The CDR3 runs 17 residues. CDR3 amino acids: CASSTPGTHRHTDTQYF. In nucleotides, the CDR3 is TGTGCCAGCAGCACCCCCGGGACACACCGGCACACAGATACGCAGTATTTT.

This sequence joins TRBV13 and TRBJ2-3; maybe TRBD1 (6 bases). Trimming removed 5 bases from V and 4 bases from J, with 22 bases in between. This CDR3 comprises 17 residues. Germline CDR1 is PRHDT and CDR2 is FYEKMQ (reference sequence). The CDR3 loop is CASSPALGGLLSDTQYF. DNA of the CDR3: TGTGCCAGCAGCCCCGCTTTAGGGGGTCTATTATCAGATACGCAGTATTTT.

The chain combines TRBV4-3 with TRBJ2-7, with 7 bases lining up with TRBD2. V was clipped by 4 bases and J by 2 bases; unmatched bases: 8. CDR1 is LGHNA, CDR2 YSLEER, per germline. The CDR3 is 15 residues long. The CDR3 here is CASSLQRESTYEQYF. The CDR3 DNA follows: TGCGCCAGCAGCCTCCAGCGGGAAAGCACCTACGAGCAGTACTTC.

In its sample, this clone was seen once. The rearrangement joins TRBV12-1 to TRBJ1-4; the DNA was not used to check the table's D call, TRBD1. TRBV12-1 is a pseudogene locus. The length of the CDR3 is 14 residues. CDR3: CASSPRQPNEKLFF. CDR3 nucleotide sequence: TGTGCCAGCAGCCCGCGACAGCCTAATGAAAAACTGTTTTTT.

V is TRBV20-1 and J is TRBJ1-1; D remains unclear. This CDR3 comprises 9 residues. CDR1 is DFQATT, CDR2 SNEGSKA, per germline (reference sequence). V was trimmed by 7 bases and J by 5 bases, leaving 5 bases between them. CDR3 sequence (DNA): TGCAGTGGCGGGACTGAAGCTTTCTTT. It encodes CSGGTEAFF.

This chain links TRBV4-1 with TRBJ2-2; D uncertain. The CDR3 totals 20 residues. Trimming pared 0 bases from V and 4 bases from J, leaving 24 bases between. The germline V gene has CDR1 MGHRA and CDR2 YSYEKL. CDR3 region: CASSQDVRQGTVQTTGELFF. The CDR3 coding sequence is TGCGCCAGCAGCCAAGACGTTCGCCAAGGCACGGTACAGACCACCGGGGAGCTGTTTTTT.

The gene calls are TRBV27 and TRBJ1-4, with TRBD1 matching over 11 bases. Per germline, CDR1 MNHEY and CDR2 SMNVEV (reference sequence). The CDR3 covers 16 residues. J gave up 5 bases and V 4 bases, and 6 bases lay outside the gene matches. Here the CDR3 reads CASSSRTGGINEKLFF. The CDR3, as DNA: TGTGCCAGCAGTTCGCGGACAGGGGGCATCAATGAAAAACTGTTTTTT.

The chain couples TRBV4-1 to TRBJ2-3; 11 bases are a match to TRBD1. This CDR3 region has 18 residues. V lost 4 bases to trimming and J lost 4 bases; unmatched junction nucleotides: 13. The germline CDR1 and CDR2 sequences are MGHRA and YSYEKL. The CDR3 DNA is TGCGCCAGCAGCCCCTGGACAGGGGGCCCCTCCTTGTCAGATACGCAGTATTTT. This encodes CASSPWTGGPSLSDTQYF.

V is TRBV29-1 and J is TRBJ2-7; 10 bases fit TRBD2. Trimming at V came to 0 bases and at J to 3 bases, leaving 8 bases not matched to a gene. This CDR3 region has 16 residues. CDR1 SQVTM and CDR2 ANQGSEA come from the germline V gene. CDR3 residues: CSVEDPGTSAYYEQYF. CDR3 nucleotide sequence: TGCAGCGTTGAAGATCCGGGGACTAGCGCCTACTACGAGCAGTACTTC.